This T cell receptor beta chain was identified during a study of T cell responses to AZD1222 COVID-19 vaccine (dated by TCRdb to the early 2020s). Concerning the study at large: AZD1222 recipients given second doses at about 4 weeks or at about 12 weeks were pooled, since spike-specific TCR depth and breadth were not found to differ between the two schedules. Enrollment into the trials was organized by age into subgroups of 18-55, 56-69 and 70-plus years, and those subgroups contained approximately 150, 30 and 60 TCR-sequenced participants, respectively. TCR sequencing was performed for 233 trial participants, of whom approximately 200 were given two doses of AZD1222 and around 25 were given two doses of MenACWY control vaccine.

The CDR3 regions of human TCRbeta chains were analyzed by immunosequencing. The original methods were these. Repertoire TCRs were matched against a reference library of SARS-CoV-2-specific TCRs generated with the MIRA antigen-specificity platform. Breadth meant the fraction of unique TCRs that were SARS-CoV-2-associated, whereas depth meant the fraction of total T cells that were SARS-CoV-2-associated. Using the MIRA data, every spike-specific TCR was mapped to the spike region that the TCR reacted to and assigned to either a CD4 or a CD8 class. Log10-transformed breadth and depth values were compared by one-way ANOVA with Sidak's multiple comparisons tests. TCRdb stores this immuneACCESS table with in-frame sequences only. Part of the clones is absent; in the studies checked, under half of the shortfall reflects unresolved V genes, and no reason is known for the rest. V and J calls and clone size are as listed in that table; D and trimming were resolved from the DNA. The sample yields about 150,000 clones; roughly 91% were counted once. The top ten hold 1.1% to 1.5% of the sample.

Points on this clone: Its recognized antigen is unknown. The sample holds no much larger clone one base away, and base qualities are not on file.

The sample's time point label, in plain terms: baseline before first vaccination. Samples from vaccinated people were obtained from the UK trials COV001 and COV002, which included a single-blind randomized controlled phase 2/3 trial of AZD1222 (ChAdOx1 nCoV-19) in healthy adults. For TCRbeta chain sequencing, PBMC samples from trial participants were taken at day 0 and at day 28 after the second dose. Here is what the overall study found, with its caveats: Because no day 14 peak-response samples were available, the repertoires could be characterized only after the peak T cell response. Participants were mostly white British and included more females than males, and it was suggested by the authors that clonal diversity may have been underestimated. CD4 TCRs associated with the vaccine covered the entire spike protein, and the dominant responses were in regions 160-218 and 743-854. The 56-69-year group was small, and its depth increase did not reach significance, likely because of low power. After two AZD1222 doses, both the breadth and the depth of spike-specific TCRs were significantly higher than at day 0 and than in MenACWY recipients. Only five to seven AZD1222 recipients were SARS-CoV-2 seropositive at baseline, limiting conclusions about previously exposed vaccinees. Epitopes outside the regions mutated in the B.1.351 and B.1.1.7 variants were reportedly recognized by nearly half of the unique spike-specific TCRs.

Inclusive of the bounding cysteine and phenylalanine, the CDR3 is 15 residues long. Only CDR3 DNA is held: 45 bases, read in frame from base 1. From a lookup of the germline V gene, CDR1 and CDR2 are LGHNA and YSLEER. V trim: 4 bases; J trim: 3 bases; unmatched bases: 7. The chain couples TRBV4-3 to TRBJ2-7; 9 bases in the junction line up with TRBD1. The TCR comes from an adult in good health. The material was peripheral blood, obtained on day 0 of AZD1222 vaccination. The CDR3: CASSLRTGEFYEQYF. The DNA is TGCGCCAGCAGCCTGAGGACAGGGGAATTCTACGAGCAGTACTTC.